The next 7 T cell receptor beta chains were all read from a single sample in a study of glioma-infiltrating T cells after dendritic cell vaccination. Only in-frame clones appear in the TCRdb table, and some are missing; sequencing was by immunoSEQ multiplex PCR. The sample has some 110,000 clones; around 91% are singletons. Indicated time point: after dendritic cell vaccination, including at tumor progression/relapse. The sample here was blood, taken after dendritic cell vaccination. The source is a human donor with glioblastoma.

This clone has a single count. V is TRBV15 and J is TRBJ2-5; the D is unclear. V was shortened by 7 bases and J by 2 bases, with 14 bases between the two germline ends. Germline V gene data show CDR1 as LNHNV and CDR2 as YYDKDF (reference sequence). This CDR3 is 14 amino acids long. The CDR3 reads CATTRGGSQETQYF. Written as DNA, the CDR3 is TGTGCCACCACCCGAGGCGGTTCTCAAGAGACCCAGTACTTC. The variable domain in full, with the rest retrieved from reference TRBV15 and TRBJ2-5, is DAMVIQNPRYQVTQFGKPVTLSCSQTLNHNVMYWYQQKSSQAPKLLFHYYDKDFNNEADTPDNFQSRRPNTSFCFLDIRSPGLGDTAMYLCATTRGGSQETQYFGPGTRLLVL.

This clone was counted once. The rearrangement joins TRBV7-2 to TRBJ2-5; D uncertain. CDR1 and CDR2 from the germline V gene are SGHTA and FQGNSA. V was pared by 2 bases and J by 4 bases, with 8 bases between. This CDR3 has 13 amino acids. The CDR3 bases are TGTGCCAGCAGCTTATCATGGAGAGAGACCCAGTACTTC. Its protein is CASSLSWRETQYF.

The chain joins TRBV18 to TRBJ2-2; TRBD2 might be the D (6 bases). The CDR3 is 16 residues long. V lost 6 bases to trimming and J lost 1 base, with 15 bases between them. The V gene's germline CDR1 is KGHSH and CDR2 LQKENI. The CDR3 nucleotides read TGTGCCAGCTCCCCCCAGGGACTTATGAACACCGGGGAGCTGTTTTTT. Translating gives CASSPQGLMNTGELFF.

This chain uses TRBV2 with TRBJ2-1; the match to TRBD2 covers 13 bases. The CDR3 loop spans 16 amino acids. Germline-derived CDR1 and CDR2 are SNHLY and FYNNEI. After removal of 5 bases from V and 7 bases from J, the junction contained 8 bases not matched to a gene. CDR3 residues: CASSLLAGGPSNEQFF. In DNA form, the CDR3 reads TGTGCCAGCAGTTTACTAGCGGGAGGGCCTTCTAATGAGCAGTTCTTC.

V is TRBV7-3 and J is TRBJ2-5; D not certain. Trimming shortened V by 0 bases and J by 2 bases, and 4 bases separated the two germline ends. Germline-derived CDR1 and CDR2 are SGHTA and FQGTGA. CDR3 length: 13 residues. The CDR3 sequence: CASSLTTQETQYF. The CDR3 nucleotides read TGTGCCAGCAGCTTAACGACACAAGAGACCCAGTACTTC.

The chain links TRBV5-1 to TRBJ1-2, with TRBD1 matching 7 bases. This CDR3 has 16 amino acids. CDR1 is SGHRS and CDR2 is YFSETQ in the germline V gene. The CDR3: CARGLGRTGGYFGYTF. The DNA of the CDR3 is TGCGCTAGAGGCTTGGGACGGACAGGTGGGTACTTTGGCTACACCTTC. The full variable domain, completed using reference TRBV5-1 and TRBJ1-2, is KAGVTQTPRYLIKTRGQQVTLSCSPISGHRSVSWYQQTPGQGLQFLFEYFSETQRNKGNFPGRFSGRQFSNSRSEMNVSTLELGDSALYLCARGLGRTGGYFGYTFGSGTRLTVV.

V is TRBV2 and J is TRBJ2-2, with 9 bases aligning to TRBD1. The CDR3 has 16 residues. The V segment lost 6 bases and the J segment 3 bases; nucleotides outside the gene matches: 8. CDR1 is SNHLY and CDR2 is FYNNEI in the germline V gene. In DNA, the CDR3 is TGTGCCAGCAGAGACGGGACAGGGAGTTACACCGGGGAGCTGTTTTTT. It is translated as CASRDGTGSYTGELFF. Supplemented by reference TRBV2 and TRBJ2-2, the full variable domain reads EPEVTQTPSHQVTQMGQEVILRCVPISNHLYFYWYRQILGQKVEFLVSFYNNEISEKSEIFDDQFSVERPDGSNFTLKIRSTKLEDSAMYFCASRDGTGSYTGELFFGEGSRLTVL.